This is a list of T cell receptor beta chains from one sample in a study of T cells in localized non-small cell lung cancer. Sequenced by immunoSEQ multiplex PCR; TCRdb stores in-frame clones only, minus some. The data hold around 92,000 clones, with roughly 93% observed a single time. The sequences come from PBMCs, collected before any cancer treatment. The receptors stem from a woman aged 35-70 years with stage II squamous cell lung carcinoma. Each CDR3 is given with its conserved first and last residue. The D gene is left open where the match is weak. Expanded clones get a size class; other rows say once, few or many, or leave the size out.

j_call clone_size cdr3_length d_call v_call cdr3_nt cdr3_aa
TRBJ2-7 - 14 TRBD2 TRBV6-5 TGTGCCAGCAGTTACGGGGCGGGAGGCTACGAGCAGTACTTC CASSYGAGGYEQYF
TRBJ2-4 - 15 TRBD1 TRBV29-1 TGCAGCGTGGCAGGGACAGGGGAATCGGGGAACATTCAGTACTTC CSVAGTGESGNIQYF
TRBJ2-1 once 16 TRBD2 TRBV11-2 TGTGCCAGCAGCCCAGAGAGGACTAGCGGGAGTAATGAGCAGTTCTTC CASSPERTSGSNEQFF
TRBJ1-1 - 14 - TRBV28 TGTGCCAGCAGTTTATACATGAGTAACACTGAAGCTTTCTTT CASSLYMSNTEAFF
TRBJ1-6 - 15 - TRBV6-1 TGTGCCAGCATTCGGGCGGTGGCTGATGAATCACCCCTCCACTTT CASIRAVADESPLHF
TRBJ2-1 - 14 TRBD1 TRBV6-5 TGTGCCAGCAGTTACCAGGACAGGGTGAATGAGCAGTTCTTC CASSYQDRVNEQFF
TRBJ1-4 - 14 - TRBV7-9 TGTGCCAGCAGCTCCCCCGAGGGGGGAGAAAAACTGTTTTTT CASSSPEGGEKLFF
TRBJ1-5 once 16 - TRBV16 TGTGCCAGCAGCAACACCGGGACTCATAGCAATCAGCCCCAGCATTTT CASSNTGTHSNQPQHF
TRBJ2-2 - 15 TRBD1 TRBV5-1 TGCGCCAGCAGCTTAGACAGGGCGAACACCGGGGAGCTGTTTTTT CASSLDRANTGELFF
TRBJ2-2 - 15 - TRBV5-1 TGCGCCAGCAGTCTGGCAGGGCGCGGCACCGGGGAGCTGTTTTTT CASSLAGRGTGELFF
TRBJ2-1 - 13 - TRBV18 TGTGCCAGCTCACCACCGGTGGGGAATGAGCAGTTCTTC CASSPPVGNEQFF
TRBJ1-1 - 14 - TRBV6-1 TGTGCCAGCAGTGCAAGGGGGGCGAACACTGAAGCTTTCTTT CASSARGANTEAFF
TRBJ1-4 - 13 TRBD1 TRBV18 TGTGCCAGCTCCCTACAGGGGGGTGAAAAACTGTTTTTT CASSLQGGEKLFF
TRBJ1-4 - 14 - TRBV2 TGTGCCAGCACCATGCGGGGGGCTTGGGAAAAACTGTTTTTT CASTMRGAWEKLFF
TRBJ1-1 - 13 - TRBV5-1 TGCGCCAGCAGCTCGGCACTCAACACTGAAGCTTTCTTT CASSSALNTEAFF